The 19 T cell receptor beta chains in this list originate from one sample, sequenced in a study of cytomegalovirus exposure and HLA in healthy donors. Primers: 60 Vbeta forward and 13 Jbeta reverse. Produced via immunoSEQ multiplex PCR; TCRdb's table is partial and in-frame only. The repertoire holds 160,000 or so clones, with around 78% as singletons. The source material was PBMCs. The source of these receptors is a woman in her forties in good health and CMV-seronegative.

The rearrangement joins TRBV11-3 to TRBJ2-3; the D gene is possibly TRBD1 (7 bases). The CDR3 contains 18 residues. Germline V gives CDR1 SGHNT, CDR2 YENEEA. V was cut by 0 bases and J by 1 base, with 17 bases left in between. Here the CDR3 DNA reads TGTGCCAGCAGCTTAGATCGGAGACAGGGAGGAGGCACAGATACGCAGTATTTT. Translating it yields CASSLDRRQGGGTDTQYF.

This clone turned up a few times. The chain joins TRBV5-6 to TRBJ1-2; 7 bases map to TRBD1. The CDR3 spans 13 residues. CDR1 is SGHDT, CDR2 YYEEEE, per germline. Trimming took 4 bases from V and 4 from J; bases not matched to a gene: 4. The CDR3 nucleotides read TGTGCCAGCAGCCACAACAGGGGCTATGGCTACACCTTC. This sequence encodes CASSHNRGYGYTF.

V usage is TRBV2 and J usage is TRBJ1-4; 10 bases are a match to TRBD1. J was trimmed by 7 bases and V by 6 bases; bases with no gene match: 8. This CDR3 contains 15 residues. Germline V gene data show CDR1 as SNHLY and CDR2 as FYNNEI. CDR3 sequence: CASSRQGADGEKLFF. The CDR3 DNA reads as TGTGCCAGCAGCAGACAGGGGGCGGATGGTGAAAAACTGTTTTTT. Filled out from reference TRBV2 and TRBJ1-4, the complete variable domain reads EPEVTQTPSHQVTQMGQEVILRCVPISNHLYFYWYRQILGQKVEFLVSFYNNEISEKSEIFDDQFSVERPDGSNFTLKIRSTKLEDSAMYFCASSRQGADGEKLFFGSGTQLSVL.

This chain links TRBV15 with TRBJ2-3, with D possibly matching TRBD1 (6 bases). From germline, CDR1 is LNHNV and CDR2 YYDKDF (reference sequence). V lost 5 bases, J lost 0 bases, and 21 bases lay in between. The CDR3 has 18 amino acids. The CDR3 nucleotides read TGTGCCACCAGCCGAGGGAGTAGAAGGACAGTGAGCACAGATACGCAGTATTTT. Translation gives CATSRGSRRTVSTDTQYF.

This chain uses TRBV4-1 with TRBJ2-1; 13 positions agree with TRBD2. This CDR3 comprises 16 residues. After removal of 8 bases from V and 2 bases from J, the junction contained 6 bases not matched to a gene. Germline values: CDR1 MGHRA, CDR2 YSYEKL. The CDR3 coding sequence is TGCGCCAGCTACCCTGGGACTAGCGGGACCTACAATGAGCAGTTCTTC. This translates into CASYPGTSGTYNEQFF.

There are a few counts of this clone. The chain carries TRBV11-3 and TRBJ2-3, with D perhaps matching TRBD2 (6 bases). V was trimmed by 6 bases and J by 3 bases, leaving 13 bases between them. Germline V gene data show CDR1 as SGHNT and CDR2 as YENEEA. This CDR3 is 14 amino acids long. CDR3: CASSQRLGTDTQYF. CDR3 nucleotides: TGTGCCAGCAGTCAGAGACTAGGAACAGATACGCAGTATTTT. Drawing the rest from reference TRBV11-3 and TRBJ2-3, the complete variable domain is EAGVVQSPRYKIIEKKQPVAFWCNPISGHNTLYWYLQNLGQGPELLIRYENEEAVDDSQLPKDRFSAERLKGVDSTLKIQPAELGDSAVYLCASSQRLGTDTQYFGPGTRLTVL.

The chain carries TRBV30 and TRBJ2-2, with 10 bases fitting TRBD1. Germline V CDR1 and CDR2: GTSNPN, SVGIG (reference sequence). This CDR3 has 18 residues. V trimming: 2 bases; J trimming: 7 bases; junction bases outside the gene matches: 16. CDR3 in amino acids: CAWSSGRLRQGAVGELFF. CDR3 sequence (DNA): TGTGCCTGGAGTAGTGGTCGCCTCCGACAGGGGGCGGTCGGGGAGCTGTTTTTT.

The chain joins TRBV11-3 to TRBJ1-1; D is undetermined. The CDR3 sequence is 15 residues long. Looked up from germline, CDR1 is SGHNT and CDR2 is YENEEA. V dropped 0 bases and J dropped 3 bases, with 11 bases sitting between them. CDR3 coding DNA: TGTGCCAGCAGCTTAGATGCGGGCAGTCACACTGAAGCTTTCTTT. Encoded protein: CASSLDAGSHTEAFF.

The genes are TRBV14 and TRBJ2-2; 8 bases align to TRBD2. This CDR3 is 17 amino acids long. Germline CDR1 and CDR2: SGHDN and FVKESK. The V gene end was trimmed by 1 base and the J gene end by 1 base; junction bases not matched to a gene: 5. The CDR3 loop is CASSQGFLAGNTGELFF. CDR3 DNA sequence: TGTGCCAGCAGCCAAGGCTTCCTAGCGGGGAACACCGGGGAGCTGTTTTTT.

The CDR3: CASSESTSNDYGYTF. CDR3 nucleotides: TGCGCCAGCAGTGAGTCGACTTCCAACGACTATGGCTACACCTTC. The chain couples TRBV10-1 to TRBJ1-2, with D uncertain. The CDR3 spans 15 residues. V lost 0 bases and J lost 3, with 11 bases in between. CDR1 and CDR2 from the germline V gene are WNHNN and SYGVQD (reference sequence).

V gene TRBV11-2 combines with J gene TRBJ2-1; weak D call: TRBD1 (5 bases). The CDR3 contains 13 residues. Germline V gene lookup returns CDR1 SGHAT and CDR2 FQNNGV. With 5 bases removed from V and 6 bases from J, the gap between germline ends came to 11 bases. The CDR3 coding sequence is TGTGCCAGCAGCCCCCAAACAGGCAATGAGCAGTTCTTC. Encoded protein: CASSPQTGNEQFF. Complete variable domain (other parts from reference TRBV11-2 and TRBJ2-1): EAGVAQSPRYKIIEKRQSVAFWCNPISGHATLYWYQQILGQGPKLLIQFQNNGVVDDSQLPKDRFSAERLKGVDSTLKIQPAKLEDSAVYLCASSPQTGNEQFFGPGTRLTVL.

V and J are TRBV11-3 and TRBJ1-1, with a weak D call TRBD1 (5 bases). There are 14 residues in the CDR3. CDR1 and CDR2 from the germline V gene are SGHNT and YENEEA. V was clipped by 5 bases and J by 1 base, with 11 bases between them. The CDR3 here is CASSHRQKNTEAFF. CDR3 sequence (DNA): TGTGCCAGCAGCCACCGACAGAAGAACACTGAAGCTTTCTTT.

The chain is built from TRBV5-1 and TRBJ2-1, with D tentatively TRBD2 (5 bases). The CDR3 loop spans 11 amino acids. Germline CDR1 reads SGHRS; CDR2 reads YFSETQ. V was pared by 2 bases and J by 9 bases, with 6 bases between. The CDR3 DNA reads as TGCGCCAGCAGCTTAGAGGGTGAGCAGTTCTTC. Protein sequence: CASSLEGEQFF. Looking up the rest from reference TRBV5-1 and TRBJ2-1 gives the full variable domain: KAGVTQTPRYLIKTRGQQVTLSCSPISGHRSVSWYQQTPGQGLQFLFEYFSETQRNKGNFPGRFSGRQFSNSRSEMNVSTLELGDSALYLCASSLEGEQFFGPGTRLTVL.

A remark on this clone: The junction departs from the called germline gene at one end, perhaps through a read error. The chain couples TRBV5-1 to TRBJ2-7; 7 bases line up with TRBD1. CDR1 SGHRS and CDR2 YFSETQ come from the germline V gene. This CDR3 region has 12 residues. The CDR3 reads CASRLDRFEQYF. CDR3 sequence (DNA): TGCGCCAGCAGATTGGACAGGTTCGAGCAGTACTTC.

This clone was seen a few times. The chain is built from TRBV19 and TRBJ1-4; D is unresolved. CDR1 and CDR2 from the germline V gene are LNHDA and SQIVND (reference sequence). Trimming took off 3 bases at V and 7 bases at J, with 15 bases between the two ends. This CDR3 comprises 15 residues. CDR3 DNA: TGTGCCAGTAGTATGAAGCCGTTGGGGAGTGAAAAACTGTTTTTT. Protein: CASSMKPLGSEKLFF.

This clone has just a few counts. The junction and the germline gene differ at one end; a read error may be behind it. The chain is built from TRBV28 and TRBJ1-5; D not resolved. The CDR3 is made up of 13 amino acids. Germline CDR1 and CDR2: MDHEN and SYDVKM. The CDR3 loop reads CASRFEANQPQHF. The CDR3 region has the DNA TGTGCCAGCCGTTTCGAAGCCAATCAGCCCCAGCATTTT.

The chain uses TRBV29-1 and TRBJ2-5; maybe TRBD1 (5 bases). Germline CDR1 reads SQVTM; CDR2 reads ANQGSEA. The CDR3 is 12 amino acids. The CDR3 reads CVPGLSGETQYF. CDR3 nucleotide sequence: TGCGTTCCAGGGCTTTCGGGAGAGACCCAGTACTTC.

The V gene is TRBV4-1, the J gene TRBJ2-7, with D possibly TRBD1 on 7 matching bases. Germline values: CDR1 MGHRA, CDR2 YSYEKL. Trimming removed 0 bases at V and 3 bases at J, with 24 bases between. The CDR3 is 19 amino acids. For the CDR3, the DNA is TGCGCCAGCAGCCAAGATCCATCGGGGGCTCGGACAGGTAGCTACGAGCAGTACTTC. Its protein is CASSQDPSGARTGSYEQYF.

The CDR3 nucleotides are TGTGCCAGCAGCTTAAAACTAGCGGAGCTCAATGAGCAGTTCTTC. Translating gives CASSLKLAELNEQFF. J is TRBJ2-1 and V is TRBV7-9; 8 bases align to TRBD2. The CDR3 extends over 15 amino acids. Germline CDR1 is SEHNR and CDR2 is FQNEAQ (reference sequence). The V segment lost 2 bases and the J segment 6 bases; nucleotides outside the gene matches: 6.